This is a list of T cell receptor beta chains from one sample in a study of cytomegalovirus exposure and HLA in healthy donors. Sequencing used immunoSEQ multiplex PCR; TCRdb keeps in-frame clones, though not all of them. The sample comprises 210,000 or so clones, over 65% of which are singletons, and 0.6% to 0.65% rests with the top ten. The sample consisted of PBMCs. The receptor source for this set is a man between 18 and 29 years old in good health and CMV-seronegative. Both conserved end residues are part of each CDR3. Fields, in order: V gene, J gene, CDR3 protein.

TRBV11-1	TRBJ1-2	CASSLSGQNYGYTF
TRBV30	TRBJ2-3	CAWSLGQGAFYTSTDTQYF
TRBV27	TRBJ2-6	CASSSLTLTGANVLTF
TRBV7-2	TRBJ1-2	CASSSTGGAYYGYTF
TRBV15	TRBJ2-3	CATSRAQATDTQYF
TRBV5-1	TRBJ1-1	CASSRTGGPGTEAFF
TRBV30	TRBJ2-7	CAGSGGFHEQYF
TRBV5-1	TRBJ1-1	CASSFEGARSVTEAFF
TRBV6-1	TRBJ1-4	CASSEAHSSTNEKLFF
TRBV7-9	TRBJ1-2	CASSLFPGVYTYGYTF
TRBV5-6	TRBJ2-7	CASSFLVSAARYDEQYF
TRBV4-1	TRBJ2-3	CASSPPTGGGADTQYF
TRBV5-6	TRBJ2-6	CASSLKLAAGANVLTF
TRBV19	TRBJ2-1	CASSISGGPSYNEQFF
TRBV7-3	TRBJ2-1	CASPALAGSSYNEQFF
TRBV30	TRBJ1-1	CAWASRDTLYTEAFF
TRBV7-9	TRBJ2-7	CASSLGQGLFSYEQYF
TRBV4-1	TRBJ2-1	CASSLVRTGSANEQFF
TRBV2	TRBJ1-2	CASSEQGARGYTF
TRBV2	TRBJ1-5	CASNGQEGQPQHF
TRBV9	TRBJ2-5	CASGGAGKETQYF
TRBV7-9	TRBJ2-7	CASSPRQSSYEQYF
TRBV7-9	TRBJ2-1	CASSPGESNEQFF
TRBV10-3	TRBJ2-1	CAISIRDRHNEQFF
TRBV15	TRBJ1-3	CATSTDRGTGNTIYF
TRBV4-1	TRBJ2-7	CASSQGGLADYEQYF
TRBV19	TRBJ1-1	CASSIGATGTNTEAFF
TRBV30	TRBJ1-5	CAWSPPRYHQPQHF